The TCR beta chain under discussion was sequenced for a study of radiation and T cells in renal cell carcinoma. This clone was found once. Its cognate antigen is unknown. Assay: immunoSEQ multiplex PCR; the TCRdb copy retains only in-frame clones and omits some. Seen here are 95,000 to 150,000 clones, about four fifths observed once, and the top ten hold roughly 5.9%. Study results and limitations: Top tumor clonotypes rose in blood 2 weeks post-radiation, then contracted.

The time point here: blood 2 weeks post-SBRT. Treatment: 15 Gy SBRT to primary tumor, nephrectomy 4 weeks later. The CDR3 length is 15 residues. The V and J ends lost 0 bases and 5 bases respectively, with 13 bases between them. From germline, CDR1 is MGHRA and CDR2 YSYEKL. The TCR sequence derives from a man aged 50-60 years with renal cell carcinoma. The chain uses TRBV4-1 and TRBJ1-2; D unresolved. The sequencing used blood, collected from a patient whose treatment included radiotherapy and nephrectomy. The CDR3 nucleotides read TGCGCCAGCAGCCAAGAAGTTGGGGATCGGTATGGCTACACCTTC. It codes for CASSQEVGDRYGYTF.